These 17 T cell receptor beta chains were sequenced from one sample in a study of blood T cell repertoires in COVID-19. Data came from immunoSEQ multiplex PCR; TCRdb stores just in-frame clones and leaves some out. Among about 100,000 clones listed, roughly 87% were seen once. The material sequenced was peripheral blood. These receptor sequences come from a man younger than 45 in a cohort sampled during active COVID-19.

The chain combines TRBV2 with TRBJ2-7, with a possible D match to TRBD2 (5 bases). Germline V gene data show CDR1 as SNHLY and CDR2 as FYNNEI. V lost 5 bases and J 1 base, leaving 12 bases between the germline ends. The CDR3 runs to 14 residues. CDR3: CASSPTAVSYEQYF. As DNA, the CDR3 is TGTGCCAGCAGTCCTACAGCGGTGTCCTACGAGCAGTACTTC.

The chain joins TRBV5-1 to TRBJ2-1; 11 bases line up with TRBD1. Germline values: CDR1 SGHRS, CDR2 YFSETQ. The CDR3 has 14 amino acids. Trimming at V came to 4 bases and at J to 6 bases, leaving 3 bases not matched to a gene. This CDR3 reads CASSLGTGGNEQFF. The CDR3 DNA reads TGCGCCAGCAGCCTCGGGACAGGGGGCAATGAGCAGTTCTTC.

The rearrangement uses TRBV7-2 and TRBJ1-3, with 7 bases that match TRBD1. This CDR3 is built from 15 residues. Germline V CDR1 and CDR2: SGHTA, FQGNSA. With V trimmed by 1 base and J by 0 bases, 0 bases remained unmatched. The CDR3 loop reads CASSLEGASGNTIYF. In DNA form, the CDR3 reads TGTGCCAGCAGCTTAGAGGGGGCCTCTGGAAACACCATATATTTT. The whole variable domain, filled in from reference TRBV7-2 and TRBJ1-3, reads GAGVSQSPSNKVTEKGKDVELRCDPISGHTALYWYRQSLGQGLEFLIYFQGNSAPDKSGLPSDRFSAERTGGSVSTLTIQRTQQEDSAVYLCASSLEGASGNTIYFGEGSWLTVV.

This clone was observed a single time. This sequence joins TRBV6-2 or TRBV6-3 and TRBJ2-3; tentative D call: TRBD2 (7 bases). V was pared by 2 bases and J by 2 bases, with 17 bases between. CDR3 length equals 17 residues. Germline V gene lookup returns CDR1 MNHEY and CDR2 SVGEGT. CDR3 DNA: TGTGCCAGCAGTTACCCTCGGGGGGCGGCAACCACAGATACGCAGTATTTT. Its protein product is CASSYPRGAATTDTQYF.

This chain links TRBV7-3 with TRBJ2-2, with TRBD1 as a possible D gene (7 bases). V lost 5 bases and J 6 bases, leaving 13 bases between the germline ends. In germline, CDR1 is SGHTA, CDR2 FQGTGA. The CDR3 covers 14 residues. CDR3 loop: CASSGGTAPGELFF. DNA of the CDR3: TGTGCCAGCAGCGGGGGGACAGCTCCCGGGGAGCTGTTTTTT.

J is TRBJ2-4 and V is TRBV6-1; D gene ambiguous. Trimming pared 4 bases from V and 11 bases from J, leaving 24 bases between. Germline V gene data show CDR1 as MNHNS and CDR2 as SASEGT. This CDR3 spans 16 amino acids. The CDR3 coding sequence is TGTGCCAGCAGTGCGACATCATTCCGCGCCATCCCCCTTCAGTACTTC. This encodes CASSATSFRAIPLQYF.

The chain uses TRBV5-1 and TRBJ1-6; D unresolved. Germline CDR1 reads SGHRS; CDR2 reads YFSETQ. V was clipped by 4 bases and J by 0 bases, with 11 bases between them. This CDR3 spans 16 amino acids. The CDR3 region is CASSPETGSYNSPLHF. The CDR3 bases are TGCGCCAGCAGCCCAGAGACTGGCTCCTATAATTCACCCCTCCACTTT.

The rearrangement uses TRBV5-6 and TRBJ2-7; D gene uncertain. Per the germline V gene, CDR1 is SGHDT and CDR2 is YYEEEE. The CDR3 sequence is 11 residues long. V was shortened by 3 bases and J by 5 bases, with 6 bases between the two germline ends. The CDR3 region has the DNA TGTGCCAGCAGCTCCAGGAACGAGCAGTACTTC. Translating it yields CASSSRNEQYF.

The sample holds one count of this clone. The V call is TRBV2, the J call TRBJ1-1; 7 bases align to TRBD1. The CDR3 consists of 14 residues. The germline V gene encodes CDR1 SNHLY and CDR2 FYNNEI. J gave up 9 bases and V 3 bases, and 10 bases lay outside the gene matches. This CDR3 reads CASSEEGALKKAFF. CDR3 sequence (DNA): TGTGCCAGCAGTGAGGAGGGGGCTCTGAAGAAAGCTTTCTTT.

The chain couples TRBV10-1 to TRBJ1-6, with no clear D. Germline V lookup: CDR1 WNHNN, CDR2 SYGVQD (reference sequence). CDR3 size: 13 residues. V dropped 3 bases and J dropped 8 bases, with 8 bases sitting between them. The CDR3 here is CASSETRDSPLHF. The CDR3 coding sequence is TGCGCCAGCAGTGAAACACGGGATTCACCCCTCCACTTT.

The chain combines TRBV19 with TRBJ2-7; 9 bases align to TRBD1. In germline, CDR1 is LNHDA, CDR2 SQIVND (reference sequence). J gave up 2 bases and V 1 base, and 3 bases lay outside the gene matches. The CDR3 is made up of 15 amino acids. CDR3 bases: TGTGCCAGTAGTATAGCGGGACAGGGTGCCTACGAGCAGTACTTC. It specifies CASSIAGQGAYEQYF.

This rearrangement joins TRBV30 to TRBJ1-2; 9 nucleotides line up with TRBD1. Germline CDR1 and CDR2: GTSNPN and SVGIG (reference sequence). J lost 7 bases, V lost 3 bases, and 6 bases had no gene match. The CDR3 is 13 amino acids. The CDR3 nucleotides are TGTGCCTGGAGGTTGGACAGGGGCGGTGGCTACACCTTC. This encodes CAWRLDRGGGYTF.

The gene calls are TRBV9 and TRBJ1-1; a possible D gene is TRBD1 (6 bases). Trimming removed 3 bases at V and 4 bases at J, with 10 bases between. CDR3 length: 13 amino acids. In germline, CDR1 is SGDLS, CDR2 YYNGEE. CDR3 in amino acids: CASSGQDSTEAFF. The CDR3 DNA sequence: TGTGCCAGCAGCGGCCAGGACAGCACTGAAGCTTTCTTT.

This clone was observed once. The J gene is TRBJ1-4, the V gene TRBV6-4; 7 positions agree with TRBD1. The V segment lost 8 bases and the J segment 0 bases; nucleotides outside the gene matches: 15. The CDR3 is made up of 18 amino acids. Germline CDR1 is MRHNA and CDR2 is SNTAGT. The CDR3 DNA is TGTGCCAGCTGGGAGCACAGGGGTCCCGGAGCAACTAATGAAAAACTGTTTTTT. Translating it yields CASWEHRGPGATNEKLFF.

The CDR3 sequence is CASSSLFPEQYF. Here the CDR3 DNA reads TGTGCCAGCAGTTCCCTTTTTCCCGAGCAGTACTTC. The gene calls are TRBV6-2 or TRBV6-3 and TRBJ2-7, with D unclear. The CDR3 is 12 amino acids. The germline gives CDR1 MNHEY, CDR2 SVGEGT. V lost 4 bases and J 6 bases, leaving 10 bases between the germline ends.

The chain uses TRBV2 and TRBJ1-6, with D tentatively TRBD1 (6 bases). V lost 2 bases and J lost 9, with 17 bases in between. Germline CDR1 SNHLY, CDR2 FYNNEI. The CDR3 runs 16 residues. The CDR3 bases are TGTGCCAGCAGTGAACGGCCAGGGGAAGATGGTTCACCCCTCCACTTT. Encoded protein: CASSERPGEDGSPLHF.

The chain recombines TRBV7-2 with TRBJ2-7; the match to TRBD1 covers 8 bases. V gave up 1 base and J gave up 3 bases; unmatched junction bases: 5. Germline CDR1 SGHTA, CDR2 FQGNSA. CDR3 length equals 15 residues. CDR3 loop: CASSLERDRIYEQYF. The CDR3 DNA follows: TGTGCCAGCAGCTTAGAAAGGGACAGGATCTACGAGCAGTACTTC.